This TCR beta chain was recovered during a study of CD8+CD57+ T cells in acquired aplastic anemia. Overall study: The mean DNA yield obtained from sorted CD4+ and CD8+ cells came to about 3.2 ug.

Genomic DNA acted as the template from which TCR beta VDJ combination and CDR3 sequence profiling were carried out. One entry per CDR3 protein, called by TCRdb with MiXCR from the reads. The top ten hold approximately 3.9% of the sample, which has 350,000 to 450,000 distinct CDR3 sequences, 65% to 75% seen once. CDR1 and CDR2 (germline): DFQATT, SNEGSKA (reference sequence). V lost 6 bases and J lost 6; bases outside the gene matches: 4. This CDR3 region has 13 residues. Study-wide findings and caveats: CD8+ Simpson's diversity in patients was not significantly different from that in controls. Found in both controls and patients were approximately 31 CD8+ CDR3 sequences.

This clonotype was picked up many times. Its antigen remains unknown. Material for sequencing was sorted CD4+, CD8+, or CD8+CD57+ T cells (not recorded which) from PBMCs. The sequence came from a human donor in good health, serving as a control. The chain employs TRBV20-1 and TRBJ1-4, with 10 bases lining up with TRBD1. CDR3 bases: TGCAGTGCGCCCGGGACAGGGGATGAAAAACTGTTTTTT. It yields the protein CSAPGTGDEKLFF.